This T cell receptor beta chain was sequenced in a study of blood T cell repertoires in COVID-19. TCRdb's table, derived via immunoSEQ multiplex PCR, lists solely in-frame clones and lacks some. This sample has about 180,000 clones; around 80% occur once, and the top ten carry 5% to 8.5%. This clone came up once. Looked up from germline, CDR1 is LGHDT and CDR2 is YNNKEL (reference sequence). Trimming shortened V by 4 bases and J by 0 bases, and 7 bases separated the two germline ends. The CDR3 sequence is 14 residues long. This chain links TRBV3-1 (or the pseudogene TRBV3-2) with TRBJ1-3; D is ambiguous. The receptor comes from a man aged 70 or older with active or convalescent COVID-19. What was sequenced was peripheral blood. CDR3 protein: CASSPGYSGNTIYF. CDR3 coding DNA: TGTGCCAGCAGCCCGGGGTACTCTGGAAACACCATATATTTT.